This TCR beta chain was identified in a study of cytomegalovirus exposure and HLA in healthy donors. As to this clone: As yet, its antigen is unknown.

The V segment lost 5 bases and the J segment 8 bases; nucleotides outside the gene matches: 11. The CDR3 extends over 15 amino acids. Germline V gene data show CDR1 as SGHTA and CDR2 as FQGNSA. PCR amplification relied on 60 Vbeta primers (plus 13 Jbeta primers). Using immunoSEQ multiplex PCR, the repertoire was profiled, and TCRdb retains in-frame clones only, with some absent. The sample includes around 140,000 clones. Findings of the study overall: Further analysis, carried out later, found HLA-associated TCR beta chains more clonally expanded than equally common other chains. In the analysis, some V segments, TRBV6-2 and TRBV6-3 included, were excluded as indistinguishable. As confirmed in vitro, a few CMV-associated chains were specific for CMV antigens. Later on, an analysis showed TCR association rates differing by HLA locus, with DRB1 the most and HLA-C the fewest.

This receptor was identified in a woman aged 45-65 years in good health and CMV-seronegative. Sequencing used PBMCs. This chain connects TRBV7-2 to TRBJ1-2; 10 bases are shared with TRBD1. CDR3 DNA: TGTGCCAGCAGCCTCATTCCCGGGACAGGGGAAGGCTACACCTTC. It yields the protein CASSLIPGTGEGYTF.